The source of this TCR beta chain is a study of spatial heterogeneity in lung cancer. General study results and limits: Higher tumor mutation counts went along with higher counts of expanded intratumoral alpha and beta TCRs.

Time point: sample taken at primary tumor resection. The 60 to 80 donors had untreated early-stage non-small cell lung cancer. TCRdb passed the 5' RACE reads through MiXCR, listing each CDR3 protein once. The sample has around 10,000 distinct CDR3 sequences; roughly an eighth are singletons. This CDR3 has 14 amino acids. CDR1 and CDR2 (germline): SGHRS, YFSETQ. Trimming cost V 1 base and J 3 bases, with 7 bases left between them. This clonotype was seen at least ten times. Its cognate antigen is unknown. Source: lung tumor tissue, taken at surgery. The chain uses TRBV5-1 and TRBJ2-2; a possible D gene is TRBD2 (6 bases). The origin of this receptor is a male donor with early-stage non-small cell lung cancer. CDR3 sequence: CASSLQRDTGELFF. The CDR3 coding sequence is TGCGCCAGCAGCTTGCAGCGGGACACCGGGGAGCTGTTTTTT.